Listed here are 10 T cell receptor beta chains from one sample, sequenced in a study of T cell changes during pregnancy in multiple sclerosis. Some clones are missing from TCRdb's copy, which holds only in-frame ones; the method was immunoSEQ multiplex PCR. The sample holds 60,000 to 85,000 clones, roughly 92% seen once. Sequences were derived from peripheral blood, sampled after pregnancy. The receptor source for this set is a female donor in good health, enrolled as a control in a pregnancy study.

V and J are TRBV19 and TRBJ2-7; maybe TRBD1 (6 bases). From germline, CDR1 is LNHDA and CDR2 SQIVND (reference sequence). Between the trimmed V and J ends, which lost 3 bases and 5 bases, there was a span of 14 bases. The CDR3 is 14 residues long. The CDR3 region has the DNA TGTGCCAGTAGTATCAGCGCCAGGGGCGACGAGCAGTACTTC. Translated: CASSISARGDEQYF.

The chain has TRBV9 and TRBJ2-3, with TRBD2 identical over 9 bases. CDR3 length equals 15 residues. CDR1 is SGDLS and CDR2 is YYNGEE in the germline V gene. The V and J ends lost 0 bases and 10 bases, in that order; junction bases with no gene match: 9. The CDR3 region has the DNA TGTGCCAGCAGCGTAGGCGGTGATAGCGGGAGAGCGCAGTATTTT. Residues: CASSVGGDSGRAQYF.

The chain uses TRBV19 and TRBJ1-2, with D unresolved. V was shortened by 5 bases and J by 4 bases, with 17 bases between the two germline ends. The CDR3 length is 15 residues. Germline loops: CDR1 LNHDA, CDR2 SQIVND (reference sequence). The CDR3 bases are TGTGCCAGTAGTTCGTCGAGTCCGGTCGGCTATGGCTACACCTTC. Residues: CASSSSSPVGYGYTF.

This rearrangement joins TRBV5-1 to TRBJ2-5; 9 nucleotides align to TRBD1. The germline CDR1 and CDR2 sequences are SGHRS and YFSETQ. This CDR3 has 14 residues. After removal of 1 base from V and 5 bases from J, the junction contained 3 bases not matched to a gene. The CDR3 DNA is TGCGCCAGCAGCTTGACGGGGACAGGGGAGACCCAGTACTTC. The encoded protein is CASSLTGTGETQYF.

The chain couples TRBV21-1 to TRBJ1-1; no DNA check was done on the table's D call, TRBD1. TRBV21-1 is a pseudogene locus. This CDR3 contains 17 residues. As DNA, the CDR3 is TGTGCCAGCAGCAATGGATTACTGACAGGGGACCACACTGAAGCTTTCTTT. Encoded protein: CASSNGLLTGDHTEAFF.

The chain couples TRBV5-1 to TRBJ2-1, with 9 positions matching TRBD1. The CDR3 consists of 15 residues. V dropped 2 bases and J dropped 9; count of bases not matched to a gene: 9. Germline V gene lookup returns CDR1 SGHRS and CDR2 YFSETQ. The CDR3: CASSLSVTGGFEQFF. For the CDR3, the DNA is TGCGCCAGCAGCTTATCAGTCACAGGGGGCTTTGAGCAGTTCTTC.

The chain links TRBV27 to TRBJ1-5; D ambiguous. V lost 5 bases to trimming and J lost 0 bases, with 8 bases between them. Germline loops: CDR1 MNHEY, CDR2 SMNVEV (reference sequence). This CDR3 contains 14 residues. The CDR3 is CASSPVPSNQPQHF. CDR3 DNA sequence: TGTGCCAGCAGTCCCGTTCCTAGCAATCAGCCCCAGCATTTT.

The chain carries TRBV2 and TRBJ1-4; no firm D call. This CDR3 comprises 14 residues. The V end was cut by 5 bases, the J end by 3 bases, with 10 bases between. Germline V gene data show CDR1 as SNHLY and CDR2 as FYNNEI. The CDR3 DNA sequence: TGTGCCAGCAGTCCGCGGAGGGCTAATGAAAAACTGTTTTTT. Encoded protein: CASSPRRANEKLFF.

The chain has TRBV11-2 and TRBJ1-2, with unresolved D. CDR1 SGHAT and CDR2 FQNNGV come from the germline V gene. Trimming left V 8 bases short and J 8 bases short, with 9 bases between. The CDR3 totals 10 residues. CDR3 bases: TGTGCCAGCGGCCTCCCCGGCTACACCTTC. This codes for CASGLPGYTF.

V gene TRBV2 combines with J gene TRBJ2-7, with TRBD2 matching over 12 bases. CDR1 SNHLY and CDR2 FYNNEI come from the germline V gene. This CDR3 is built from 17 residues. V lost 6 bases and J lost 1; bases outside the gene matches: 10. DNA of the CDR3: TGTGCCAGCAGAAGGCGGCTAGCGGGAGGGCCATCCTACGAGCAGTACTTC. Its protein product is CASRRRLAGGPSYEQYF.